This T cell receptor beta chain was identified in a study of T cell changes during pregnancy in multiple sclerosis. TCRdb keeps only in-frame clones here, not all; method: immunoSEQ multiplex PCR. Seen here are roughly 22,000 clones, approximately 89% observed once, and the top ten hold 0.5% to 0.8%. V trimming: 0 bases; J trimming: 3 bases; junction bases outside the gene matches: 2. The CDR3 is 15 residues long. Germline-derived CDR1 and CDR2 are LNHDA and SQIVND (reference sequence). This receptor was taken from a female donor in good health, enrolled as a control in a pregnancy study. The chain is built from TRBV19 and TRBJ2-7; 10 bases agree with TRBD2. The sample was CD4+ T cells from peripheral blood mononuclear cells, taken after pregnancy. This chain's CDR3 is CASSIEAGGFYEQYF. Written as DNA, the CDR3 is TGTGCCAGTAGTATAGAAGCGGGGGGGTTCTACGAGCAGTACTTC.